This TCR beta chain was recorded in a study of blood T cell repertoires in COVID-19. V lost 0 bases, J lost 6 bases, and 14 bases lay in between. The CDR3 has 15 amino acids. CDR1 is SGHDN and CDR2 is FVKESK in the germline V gene. Original processing notes: Reference gene primers were amplified, and this amplification served to estimate nucleated cell counts. The data were produced by immunoSEQ multiplex PCR, yet TCRdb's version contains in-frame clones alone and is incomplete. V, J and clone size are those of that table, while D and trimming were read from the DNA. Among 200,000 to 300,000 clones listed, 75% to 90% were seen once.

This clonotype was sampled from a woman in her thirties or forties with acute or convalescent COVID-19. Sequencing was performed on peripheral blood. The chain employs TRBV14 and TRBJ1-1; possibly TRBD1 for D (5 bases). CDR3 region: CASSQDRKRGAEAFF. The CDR3 DNA reads TGTGCCAGCAGCCAAGATCGGAAAAGGGGCGCTGAAGCTTTCTTT.